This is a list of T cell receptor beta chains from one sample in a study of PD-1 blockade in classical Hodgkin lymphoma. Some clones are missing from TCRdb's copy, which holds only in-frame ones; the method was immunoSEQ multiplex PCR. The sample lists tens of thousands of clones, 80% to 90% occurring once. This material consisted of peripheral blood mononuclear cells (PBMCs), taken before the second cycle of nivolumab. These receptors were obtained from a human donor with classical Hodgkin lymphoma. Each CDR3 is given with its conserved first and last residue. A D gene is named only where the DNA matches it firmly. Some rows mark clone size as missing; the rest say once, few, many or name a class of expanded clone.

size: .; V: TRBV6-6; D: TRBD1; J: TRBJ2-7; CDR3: CASSSTGGAGSYEQYF; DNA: TGTGCCAGCAGTTCAACAGGGGGCGCGGGTTCATACGAGCAGTACTTC
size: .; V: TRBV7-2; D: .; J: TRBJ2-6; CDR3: CARSSGANVLTF; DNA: TGTGCCAGGAGCTCTGGGGCCAACGTCCTGACTTTC
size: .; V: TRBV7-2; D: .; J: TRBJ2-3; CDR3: CASSSPFVDTQYF; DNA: TGTGCCAGCAGCTCCCCATTCGTAGATACGCAGTATTTT
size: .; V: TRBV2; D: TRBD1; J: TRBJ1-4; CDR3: CASTGGLYEKLFF; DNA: TGTGCCAGCACAGGGGGTTTGTATGAAAAACTGTTTTTT
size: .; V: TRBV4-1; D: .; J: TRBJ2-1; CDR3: CASSQGRGRSSYNEQFF; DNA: TGCGCCAGCAGCCAAGGGAGGGGCAGAAGCTCCTACAATGAGCAGTTCTTC
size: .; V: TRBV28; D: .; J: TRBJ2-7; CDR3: CASSPLRGGEQYF; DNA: TGTGCCAGCAGCCCCTTAAGGGGGGGCGAGCAGTACTTC
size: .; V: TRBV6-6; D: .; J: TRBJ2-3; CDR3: CATTGLRFSTDTQYF; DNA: TGTGCCACCACAGGCTTGCGGTTCAGCACAGATACGCAGTATTTT
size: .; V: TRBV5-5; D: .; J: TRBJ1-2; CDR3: CASSLALDMTAVGYTF; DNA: TGTGCCAGCAGCTTGGCCTTGGACATGACGGCGGTTGGCTACACCTTC
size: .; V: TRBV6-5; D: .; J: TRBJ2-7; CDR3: CASSAARSGYEQYF; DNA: TGTGCCAGCAGTGCCGCTAGGAGCGGCTACGAGCAGTACTTC
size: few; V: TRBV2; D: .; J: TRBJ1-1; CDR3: CASSEWGPGGIKLRPWGDTEAFF; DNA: TGTGCCAGCAGTGAATGGGGCCCCGGGGGGATCAAGTTACGGCCCTGGGGTGACACTGAAGCTTTCTTT
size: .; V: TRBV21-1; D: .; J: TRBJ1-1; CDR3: CASSKVRQPMNTEAFF; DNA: TGTGCCAGCAGCAAAGTCCGACAGCCTATGAACACTGAAGCTTTCTTT
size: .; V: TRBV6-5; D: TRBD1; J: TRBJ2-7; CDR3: CASSYGTDSYEQYF; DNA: TGTGCCAGCAGTTATGGGACAGACTCCTACGAGCAGTACTTC
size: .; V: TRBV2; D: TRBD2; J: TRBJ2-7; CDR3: CASFSGRGYEQYF; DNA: TGTGCCAGCTTCAGCGGGAGAGGGTACGAGCAGTACTTC
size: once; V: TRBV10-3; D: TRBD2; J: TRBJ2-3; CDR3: CAISPSGATDTQYF; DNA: TGTGCCATCAGCCCTAGCGGGGCGACAGATACGCAGTATTTT
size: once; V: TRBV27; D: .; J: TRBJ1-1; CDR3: CASSSSAYTEAFF; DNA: TGTGCCAGCAGTTCCTCGGCGTACACTGAAGCTTTCTTT
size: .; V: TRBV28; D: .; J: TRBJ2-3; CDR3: CASRPNGESTDTQYF; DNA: TGTGCCAGCAGACCAAATGGGGAAAGCACAGATACGCAGTATTTT
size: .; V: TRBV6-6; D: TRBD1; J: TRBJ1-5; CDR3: CASSTQGGVGFQPQHF; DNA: TGTGCCAGCAGTACCCAGGGGGGAGTAGGTTTCCAGCCCCAGCATTTT
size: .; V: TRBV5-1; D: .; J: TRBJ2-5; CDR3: CASSLTEETQYF; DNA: TGCGCCAGCAGCCTGACAGAAGAGACCCAGTACTTC
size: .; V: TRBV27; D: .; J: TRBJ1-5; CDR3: CASSWGGRGFWPQHF; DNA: TGTGCCAGCAGCTGGGGGGGCCGTGGGTTTTGGCCCCAGCATTTT
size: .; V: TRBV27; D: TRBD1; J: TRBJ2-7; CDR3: CASRIQTGAPYEQYF; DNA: TGTGCCAGCAGGATACAAACAGGGGCTCCCTACGAGCAGTACTTC
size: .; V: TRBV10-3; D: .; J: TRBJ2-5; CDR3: CANGRGDETQYF; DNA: TGTGCCAACGGGAGAGGGGACGAGACCCAGTACTTC
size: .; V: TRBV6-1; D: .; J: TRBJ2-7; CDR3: CASRDGTYEQYF; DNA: TGTGCCAGCAGGGACGGAACCTACGAGCAGTACTTC
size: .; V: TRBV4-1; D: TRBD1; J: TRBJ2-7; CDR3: CASSPSGTGDYEQYF; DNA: TGCGCCAGCAGCCCATCCGGGACAGGGGACTACGAGCAGTACTTC
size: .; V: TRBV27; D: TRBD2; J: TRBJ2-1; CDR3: CASSLREGLYNEQFF; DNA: TGTGCCAGCAGTTTGCGGGAGGGCCTCTACAATGAGCAGTTCTTC
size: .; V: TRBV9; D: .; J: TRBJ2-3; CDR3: CASSVWTSTDTQYF; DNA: TGTGCCAGCAGCGTATGGACTAGCACAGATACGCAGTATTTT
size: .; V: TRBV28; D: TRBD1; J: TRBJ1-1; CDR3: CASMGQSLNTEAFF; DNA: TGTGCCAGCATGGGACAGAGCTTGAACACTGAAGCTTTCTTT
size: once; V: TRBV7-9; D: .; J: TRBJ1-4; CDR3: CASSLGPTTNEKLFF; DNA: TGTGCCAGCAGCCTCGGGCCCACAACTAATGAAAAACTGTTTTTT
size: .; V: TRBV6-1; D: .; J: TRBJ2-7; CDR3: CASSELPGLPYEQYF; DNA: TGTGCCAGCAGTGAACTTCCGGGACTTCCCTACGAGCAGTACTTC
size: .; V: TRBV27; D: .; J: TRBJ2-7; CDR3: CASSWFAGAYEQYF; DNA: TGTGCCAGCAGTTGGTTCGCAGGGGCCTACGAGCAGTACTTC
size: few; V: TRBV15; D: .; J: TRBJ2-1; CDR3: CATSRDRFLGGGEQFF; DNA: TGTGCCACCAGCAGAGATAGATTTTTAGGGGGGGGTGAGCAGTTCTTC
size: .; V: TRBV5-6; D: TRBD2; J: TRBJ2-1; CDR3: CASSLTGLAGGPGNEQFF; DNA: TGTGCCAGCAGCTTGACGGGACTAGCGGGGGGGCCAGGGAATGAGCAGTTCTTC
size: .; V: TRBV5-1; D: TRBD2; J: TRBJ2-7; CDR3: CASSLLSAGVYEQYF; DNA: TGCGCCAGCAGCTTGTTGTCAGCGGGAGTTTACGAGCAGTACTTC
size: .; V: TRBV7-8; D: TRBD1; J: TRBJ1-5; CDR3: CASKTGDQPQHF; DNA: TGTGCCAGCAAAACAGGGGATCAGCCCCAGCATTTT
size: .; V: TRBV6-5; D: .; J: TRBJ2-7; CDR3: CASSRGTLSYEQYF; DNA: TGTGCCAGCAGCCGCGGGACATTGAGCTACGAGCAGTACTTC
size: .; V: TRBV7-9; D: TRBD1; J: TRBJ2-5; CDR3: CASSLALRDRGETQYF; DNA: TGTGCCAGCAGCTTAGCGCTAAGGGACAGGGGAGAGACCCAGTACTTC
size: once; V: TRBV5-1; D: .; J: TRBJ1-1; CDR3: CASSSQGNTEAFF; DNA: TGCGCCAGCAGCTCACAAGGGAACACTGAAGCTTTCTTT
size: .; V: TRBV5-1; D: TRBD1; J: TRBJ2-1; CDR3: CASSLGQGISYNEQFF; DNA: TGCGCCAGCAGCTTGGGACAGGGCATCTCCTACAATGAGCAGTTCTTC
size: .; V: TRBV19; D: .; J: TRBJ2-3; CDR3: CASSLFGTDTQYF; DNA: TGTGCCAGTAGCCTCTTTGGTACAGATACGCAGTATTTT
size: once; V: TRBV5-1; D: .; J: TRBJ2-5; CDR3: CASSLVHREETQYF; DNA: TGCGCCAGCAGCTTGGTCCACAGGGAAGAGACCCAGTACTTC
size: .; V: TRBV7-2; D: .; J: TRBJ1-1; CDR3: CASSLVGSEAFF; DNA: TGTGCCAGCAGCTTAGTGGGCAGCGAAGCTTTCTTT
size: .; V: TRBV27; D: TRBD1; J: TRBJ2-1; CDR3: CASSFGTVGNEQFF; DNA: TGTGCCAGCAGTTTTGGGACAGTCGGGAATGAGCAGTTCTTC
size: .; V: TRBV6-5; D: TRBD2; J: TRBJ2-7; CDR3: CASTWGRVRDEQYF; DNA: TGTGCCAGCACTTGGGGGAGGGTTCGTGACGAGCAGTACTTC
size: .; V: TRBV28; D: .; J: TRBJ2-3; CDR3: CASSLGTSDFTDTQYF; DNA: TGTGCCAGCAGTTTAGGGACCTCGGACTTCACAGATACGCAGTATTTT